This T cell receptor (beta chain) is from a study of regulatory T cells in long-lasting Graves disease. In the study overall: With positive TSH receptor antibodies and over 5 years of antithyroid drugs, Graves' disease was considered persistent.

Study-level findings and limits: Gene preferences differed: TRBV28, TRBJ1-2, TRBJ2-5 in persistent cases. Persistent patients shared more public clonotypes (approximately 2,500) than new patients (about 960). The sample size was small, and this may have reduced accuracy.

The authors built TCR beta libraries using iRepertoire HTBI primers and Arm-PCR of CDR3 regions. MiXCR, applied by TCRdb to the multiplex PCR reads, yields one record per CDR3 protein. Of 400,000 to 500,000 distinct CDR3 sequences in the sample, around 20% were seen once. Time point specified: persistent/refractory GD, antithyroid drugs over 5 years with positive TRAb. Extracted PBMC RNA gave rise to the TCR library. There are 14 residues in the CDR3. Germline V CDR1 and CDR2: SGHRS, YFSETQ. V was shortened by 3 bases and J by 3 bases, with 12 bases between the two germline ends. This clonotype was detected many times. No antigen is known for it.

The specimen comprised peripheral blood mononuclear cells (PBMCs), sampled when the disease was refractory, from a patient treated with antithyroid drugs. The sequence was obtained from a female donor with Graves disease. The chain recombines TRBV5-1 with TRBJ1-1; TRBD1 is a possible D gene (6 bases). This CDR3 reads CASSWGGPHTEAFF. CDR3 DNA: TGCGCCAGCAGCTGGGGGGGGCCCCACACTGAAGCTTTCTTT.